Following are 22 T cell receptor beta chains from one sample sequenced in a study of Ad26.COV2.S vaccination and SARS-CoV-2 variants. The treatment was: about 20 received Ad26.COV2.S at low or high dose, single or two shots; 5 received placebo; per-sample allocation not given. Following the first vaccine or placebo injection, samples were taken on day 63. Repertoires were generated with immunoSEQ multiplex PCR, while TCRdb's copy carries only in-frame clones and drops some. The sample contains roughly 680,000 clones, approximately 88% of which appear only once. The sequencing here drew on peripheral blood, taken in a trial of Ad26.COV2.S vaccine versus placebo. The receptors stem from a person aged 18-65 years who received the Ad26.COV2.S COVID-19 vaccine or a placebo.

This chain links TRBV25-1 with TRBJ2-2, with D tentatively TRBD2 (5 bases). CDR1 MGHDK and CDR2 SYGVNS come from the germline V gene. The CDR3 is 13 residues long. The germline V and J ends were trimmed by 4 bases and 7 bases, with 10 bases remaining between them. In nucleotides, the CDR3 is TGTGCCAGCAGTGGCCCCCGGGGCGGGGAGCTGTTTTTT. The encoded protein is CASSGPRGGELFF.

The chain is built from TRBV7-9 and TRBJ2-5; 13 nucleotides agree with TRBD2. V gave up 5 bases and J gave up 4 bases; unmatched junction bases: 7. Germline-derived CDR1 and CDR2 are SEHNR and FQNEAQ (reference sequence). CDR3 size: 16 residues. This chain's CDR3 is CASSPPGLAGLETQYF. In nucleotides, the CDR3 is TGTGCCAGCAGCCCTCCGGGACTAGCGGGATTAGAGACCCAGTACTTC.

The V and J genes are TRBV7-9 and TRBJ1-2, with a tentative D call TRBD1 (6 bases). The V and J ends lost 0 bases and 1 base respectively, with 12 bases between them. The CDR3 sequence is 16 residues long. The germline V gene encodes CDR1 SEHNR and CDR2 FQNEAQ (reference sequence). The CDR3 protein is CASSLAQGQLNYGYTF. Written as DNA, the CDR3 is TGTGCCAGCAGCTTAGCGCAGGGACAACTTAACTATGGCTACACCTTC. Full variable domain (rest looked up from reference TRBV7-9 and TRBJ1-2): DTGVSQNPRHKITKRGQNVTFRCDPISEHNRLYWYRQTLGQGPEFLTYFQNEAQLEKSRLLSDRFSAERPKGSFSTLEIQRTEQGDSAMYLCASSLAQGQLNYGYTFGSGTRLTVV.

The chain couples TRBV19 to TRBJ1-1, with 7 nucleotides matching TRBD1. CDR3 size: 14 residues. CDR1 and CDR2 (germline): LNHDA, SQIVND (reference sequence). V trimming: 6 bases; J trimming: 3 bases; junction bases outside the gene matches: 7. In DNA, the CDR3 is TGTGCCAGTAGCGGGACAGTGAGGCACACTGAAGCTTTCTTT. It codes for CASSGTVRHTEAFF.

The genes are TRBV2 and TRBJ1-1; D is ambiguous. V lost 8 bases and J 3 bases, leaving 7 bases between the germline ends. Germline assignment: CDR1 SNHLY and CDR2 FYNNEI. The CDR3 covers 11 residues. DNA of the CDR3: TGTGCCAGCTTTTACCACACTGAAGCTTTCTTT. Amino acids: CASFYHTEAFF.

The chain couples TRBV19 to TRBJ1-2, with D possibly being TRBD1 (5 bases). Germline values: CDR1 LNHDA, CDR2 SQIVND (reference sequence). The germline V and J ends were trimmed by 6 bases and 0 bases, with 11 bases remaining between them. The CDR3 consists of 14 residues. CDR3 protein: CASSGQVPNYGYTF. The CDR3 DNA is TGTGCCAGTAGCGGACAAGTGCCTAACTATGGCTACACCTTC.

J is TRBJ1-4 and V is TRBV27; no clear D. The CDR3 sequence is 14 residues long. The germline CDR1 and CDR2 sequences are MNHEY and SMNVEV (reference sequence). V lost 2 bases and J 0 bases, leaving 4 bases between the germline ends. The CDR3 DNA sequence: TGTGCCAGCAGTTTAACGGCAACTAATGAAAAACTGTTTTTT. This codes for CASSLTATNEKLFF. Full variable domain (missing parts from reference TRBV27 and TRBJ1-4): EAQVTQNPRYLITVTGKKLTVTCSQNMNHEYMSWYRQDPGLGLRQIYYSMNVEVTDKGDVPEGYKVSRKEKRNFPLILESPSPNQTSLYFCASSLTATNEKLFFGSGTQLSVL.

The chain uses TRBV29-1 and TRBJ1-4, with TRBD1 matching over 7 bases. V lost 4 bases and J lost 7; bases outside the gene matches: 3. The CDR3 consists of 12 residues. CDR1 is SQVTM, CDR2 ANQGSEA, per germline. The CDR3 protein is CSVGQGGEKLFF. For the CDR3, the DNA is TGCAGCGTTGGGCAGGGGGGTGAAAAACTGTTTTTT.

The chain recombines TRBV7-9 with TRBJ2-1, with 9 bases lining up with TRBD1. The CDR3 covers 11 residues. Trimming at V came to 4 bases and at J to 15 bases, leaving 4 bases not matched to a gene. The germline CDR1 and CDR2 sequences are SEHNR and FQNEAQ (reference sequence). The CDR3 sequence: CASSSGTGTFF. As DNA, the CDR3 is TGTGCCAGCAGCTCCGGGACAGGGACGTTCTTC. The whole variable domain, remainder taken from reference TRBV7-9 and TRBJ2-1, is DTGVSQNPRHKITKRGQNVTFRCDPISEHNRLYWYRQTLGQGPEFLTYFQNEAQLEKSRLLSDRFSAERPKGSFSTLEIQRTEQGDSAMYLCASSSGTGTFFGPGTRLTVL.

CDR3: CASSRGQGAYEQYF. CDR3 sequence (DNA): TGTGCCAGCAGCCGTGGACAGGGAGCCTACGAGCAGTACTTC. V is TRBV7-6 and J is TRBJ2-7; 8 positions agree with TRBD1. CDR3 size: 14 residues. V was clipped by 5 bases and J by 2 bases; unmatched bases: 5. From germline, CDR1 is SGHVS and CDR2 FNYEAQ. Full variable domain (rest looked up from reference TRBV7-6 and TRBJ2-7): GAGVSQSPRYKVTKRGQDVALRCDPISGHVSLYWYRQALGQGPEFLTYFNYEAQQDKSGLPNDRFSAERPEGSISTLTIQRTEQRDSAMYRCASSRGQGAYEQYFGPGTRLTVT.

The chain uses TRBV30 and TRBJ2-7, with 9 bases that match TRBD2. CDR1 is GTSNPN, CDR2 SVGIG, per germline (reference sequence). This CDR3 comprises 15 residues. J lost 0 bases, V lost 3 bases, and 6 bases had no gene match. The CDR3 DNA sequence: TGTGCCTGGAGGCGCCTAGCGGGAAACTCCTACGAGCAGTACTTC. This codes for CAWRRLAGNSYEQYF. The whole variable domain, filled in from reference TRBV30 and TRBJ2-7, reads SQTIHQWPATLVQPVGSPLSLECTVEGTSNPNLYWYRQAAGRGLQLLFYSVGIGQISSEVPQNLSASRPQDRQFILSSKKLLLSDSGFYLCAWRRLAGNSYEQYFGPGTRLTVT.

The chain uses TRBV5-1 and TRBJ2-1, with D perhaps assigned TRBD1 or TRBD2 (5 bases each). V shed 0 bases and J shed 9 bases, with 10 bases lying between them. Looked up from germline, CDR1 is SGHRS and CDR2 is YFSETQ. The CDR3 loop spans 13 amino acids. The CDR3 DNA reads TGCGCCAGCAGCTTGGGTCCAGGGAGTGAGCAGTTCTTC. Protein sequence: CASSLGPGSEQFF.

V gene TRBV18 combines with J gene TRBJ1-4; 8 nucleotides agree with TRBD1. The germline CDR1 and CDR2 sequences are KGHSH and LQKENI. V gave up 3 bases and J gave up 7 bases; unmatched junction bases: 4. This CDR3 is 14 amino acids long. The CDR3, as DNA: TGTGCCAGCTCACCGGGACAGGAGGGTGAAAAACTGTTTTTT. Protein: CASSPGQEGEKLFF. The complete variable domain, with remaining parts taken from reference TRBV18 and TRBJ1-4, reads NAGVMQNPRHLVRRRGQEARLRCSPMKGHSHVYWYRQLPEEGLKFMVYLQKENIIDESGMPKERFSAEFPKEGPSILRIQQVVRGDSAAYFCASSPGQEGEKLFFGSGTQLSVL.

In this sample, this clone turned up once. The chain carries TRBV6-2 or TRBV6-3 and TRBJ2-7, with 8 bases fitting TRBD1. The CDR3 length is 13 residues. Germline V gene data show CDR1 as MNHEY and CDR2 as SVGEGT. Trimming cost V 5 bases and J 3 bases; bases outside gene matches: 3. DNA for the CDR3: TGTGCCAGCAGTCGACAGGGGAACTACGAGCAGTACTTC. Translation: CASSRQGNYEQYF.

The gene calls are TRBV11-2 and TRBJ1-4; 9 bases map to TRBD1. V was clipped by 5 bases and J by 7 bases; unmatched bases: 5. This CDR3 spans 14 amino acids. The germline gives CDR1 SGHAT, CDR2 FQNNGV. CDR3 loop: CASSRGQGGEKLFF. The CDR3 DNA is TGTGCCAGCAGCCGGGGACAGGGTGGTGAAAAACTGTTTTTT.

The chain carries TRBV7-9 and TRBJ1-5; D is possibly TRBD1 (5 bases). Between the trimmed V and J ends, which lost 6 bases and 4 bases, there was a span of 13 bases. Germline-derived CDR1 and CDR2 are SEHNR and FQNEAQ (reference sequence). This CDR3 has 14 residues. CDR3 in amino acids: CASSLGGVNQPQHF. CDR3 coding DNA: TGTGCCAGCAGTCTTGGGGGAGTTAATCAGCCCCAGCATTTT.

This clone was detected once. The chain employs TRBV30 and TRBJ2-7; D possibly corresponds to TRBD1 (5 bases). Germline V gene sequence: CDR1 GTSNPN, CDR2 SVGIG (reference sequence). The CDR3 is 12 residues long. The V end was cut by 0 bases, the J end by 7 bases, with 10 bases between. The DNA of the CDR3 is TGTGCCTGGAGTGTCCGACAGTTTGAGCAGTACTTC. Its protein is CAWSVRQFEQYF.

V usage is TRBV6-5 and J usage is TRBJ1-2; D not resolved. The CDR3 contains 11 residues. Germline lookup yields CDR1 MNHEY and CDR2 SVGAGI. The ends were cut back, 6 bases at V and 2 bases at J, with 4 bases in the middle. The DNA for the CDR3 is TGTGCCAGCAGATACAACTATGGCTACACCTTC. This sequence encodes CASRYNYGYTF.

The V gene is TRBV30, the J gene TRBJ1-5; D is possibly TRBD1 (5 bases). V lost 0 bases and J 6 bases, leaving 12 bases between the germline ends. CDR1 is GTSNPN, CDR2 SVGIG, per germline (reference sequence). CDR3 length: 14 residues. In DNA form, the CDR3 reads TGTGCCTGGAGTGTACGGGACCGAAGTCAGCCCCAGCATTTT. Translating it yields CAWSVRDRSQPQHF. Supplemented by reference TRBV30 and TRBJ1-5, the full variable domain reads SQTIHQWPATLVQPVGSPLSLECTVEGTSNPNLYWYRQAAGRGLQLLFYSVGIGQISSEVPQNLSASRPQDRQFILSSKKLLLSDSGFYLCAWSVRDRSQPQHFGDGTRLSIL.

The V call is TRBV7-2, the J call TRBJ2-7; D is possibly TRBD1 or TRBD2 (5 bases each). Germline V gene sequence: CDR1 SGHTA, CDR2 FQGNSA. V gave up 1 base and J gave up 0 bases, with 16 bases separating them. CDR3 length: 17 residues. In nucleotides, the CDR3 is TGTGCCAGCAGCTTAGTAGGTGGGACCTCCGACTCCTACGAGCAGTACTTC. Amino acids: CASSLVGGTSDSYEQYF.

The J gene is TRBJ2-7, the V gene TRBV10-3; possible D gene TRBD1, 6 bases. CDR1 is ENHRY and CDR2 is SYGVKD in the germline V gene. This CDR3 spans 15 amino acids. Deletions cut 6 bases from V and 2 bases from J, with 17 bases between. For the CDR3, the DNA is TGTGCCATCAGCCCAGGACAGCAGAGCGCCTACGAGCAGTACTTC. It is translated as CAISPGQQSAYEQYF.

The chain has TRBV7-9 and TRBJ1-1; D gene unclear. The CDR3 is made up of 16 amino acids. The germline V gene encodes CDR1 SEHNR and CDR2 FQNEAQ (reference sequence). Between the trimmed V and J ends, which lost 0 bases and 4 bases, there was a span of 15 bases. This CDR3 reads CASSLAPQAAVTEAFF. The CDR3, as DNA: TGTGCCAGCAGCTTAGCGCCGCAGGCTGCGGTCACTGAAGCTTTCTTT.